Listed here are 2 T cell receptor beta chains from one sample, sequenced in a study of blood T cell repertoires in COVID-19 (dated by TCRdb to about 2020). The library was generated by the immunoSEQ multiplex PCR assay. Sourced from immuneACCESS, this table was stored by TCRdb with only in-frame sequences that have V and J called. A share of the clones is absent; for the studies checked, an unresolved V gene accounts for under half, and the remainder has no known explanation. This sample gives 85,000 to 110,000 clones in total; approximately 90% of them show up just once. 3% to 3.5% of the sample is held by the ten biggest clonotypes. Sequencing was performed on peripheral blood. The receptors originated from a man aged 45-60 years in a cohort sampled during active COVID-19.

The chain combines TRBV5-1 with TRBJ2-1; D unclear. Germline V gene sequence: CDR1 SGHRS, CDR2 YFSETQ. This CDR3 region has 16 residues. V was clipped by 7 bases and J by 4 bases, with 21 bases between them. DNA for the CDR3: TGCGCCAGCTCCTCCCTATCCCCATCGTCTTACAATGAGCAGTTCTTC. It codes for CASSSLSPSSYNEQFF.

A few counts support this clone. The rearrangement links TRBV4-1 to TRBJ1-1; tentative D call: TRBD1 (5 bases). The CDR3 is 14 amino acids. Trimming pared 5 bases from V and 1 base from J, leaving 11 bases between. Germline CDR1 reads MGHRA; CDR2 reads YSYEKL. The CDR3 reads CASSAQVTNTEAFF. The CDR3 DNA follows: TGCGCCAGCAGCGCACAGGTCACGAACACTGAAGCTTTCTTT.